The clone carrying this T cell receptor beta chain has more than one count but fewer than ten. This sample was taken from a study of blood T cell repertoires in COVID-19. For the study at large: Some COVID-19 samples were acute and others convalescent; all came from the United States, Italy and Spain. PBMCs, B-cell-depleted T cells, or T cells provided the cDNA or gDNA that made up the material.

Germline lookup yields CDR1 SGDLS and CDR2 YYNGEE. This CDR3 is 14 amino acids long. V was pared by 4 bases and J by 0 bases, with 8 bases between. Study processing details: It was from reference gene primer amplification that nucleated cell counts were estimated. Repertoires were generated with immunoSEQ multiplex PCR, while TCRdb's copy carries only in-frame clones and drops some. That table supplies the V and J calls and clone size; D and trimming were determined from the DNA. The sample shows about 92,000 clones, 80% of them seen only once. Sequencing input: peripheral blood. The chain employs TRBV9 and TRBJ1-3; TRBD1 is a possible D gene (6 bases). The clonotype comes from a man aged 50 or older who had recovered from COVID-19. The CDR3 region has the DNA TGTGCCAGCAGCCAGACAGGCTCTGGAAACACCATATATTTT. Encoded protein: CASSQTGSGNTIYF.